This T cell receptor (beta chain) derives from a study of blood T cell repertoires in COVID-19. Study information: Nucleic acid was either cDNA or gDNA, and it came from T cells, B-cell-depleted T cells, or PBMCs.

It was during active infection that Seattle patients were enrolled and then longitudinally followed. Per the original data handling: Reference gene primer amplification gave nucleated cell count estimates. Generated by immunoSEQ multiplex PCR, the TCRdb table keeps only in-frame clones and is missing some. The V and J calls and clone size are taken from that table; D and trimming were inferred from the DNA. The sample yields 200,000 to 300,000 clones, around nine tenths seen once. This CDR3 is 15 amino acids long. The V gene's germline CDR1 is WSHSY and CDR2 SAAADI. Trimming at V came to 6 bases and at J to 4 bases, leaving 7 bases not matched to a gene.

J is TRBJ2-3 and V is TRBV10-2; 10 nucleotides match TRBD2. The TCR sequence derives from a young man with COVID-19, enrolled during active disease. Material: peripheral blood. The CDR3 spells CASRESGGAPDTQYF. In nucleotides, the CDR3 is TGCGCCAGCAGGGAAAGCGGGGGGGCTCCAGATACGCAGTATTTT.